This T cell receptor (beta chain) originates from a study of sequential checkpoint blockade in melanoma. This clone was counted between two and nine times. The V gene lost 2 bases and the J gene lost 5 bases, with 18 bases spanning the gap. Per the germline V gene, CDR1 is MNHEY and CDR2 is SVGAGI. The CDR3 has 16 residues. This sample's treatment: randomized to nivolumab then ipilimumab (arm A) or the reverse (arm B). Only in-frame clones appear in the TCRdb table, and some are missing; sequencing was by immunoSEQ multiplex PCR. The sample has under 25,000 clones; around 78% are singletons. Sequenced material: CD8+ T cells sorted from blood (inferred from file names), taken from a patient given nivolumab and ipilimumab in sequence. The chain carries TRBV6-5 and TRBJ1-1, with D possibly being TRBD1 (6 bases). This receptor was taken from a human donor with melanoma. In DNA form, the CDR3 reads TGTGCCAGCAGTTACAATGTTTTCGGACAGACGACTGAAGCTTTCTTT. Amino acids: CASSYNVFGQTTEAFF.